Presented here are 6 T cell receptor beta chains from one specimen sequenced in a study of blood T cell repertoires in COVID-19 (dated by TCRdb to the early 2020s). The library was built by means of the immunoSEQ multiplex PCR assay. The table comes from immuneACCESS by way of TCRdb, which keeps in-frame sequences with V and J called. Part of the clones is missing from these tables; in studies checked, under half for an unresolved V gene and the rest for unknown reasons. This sample has some 190,000 clones in its table, and roughly 76% of those were observed once. Of the sample, about 10% is held by the ten largest clones. Sequenced input: peripheral blood. All receptors come from a woman in her thirties or forties with COVID-19, enrolled during active disease.

J is TRBJ2-2 and V is TRBV3-1 (or the pseudogene TRBV3-2); no definite D call. Trimming shortened V by 0 bases and J by 7 bases, and 3 bases separated the two germline ends. This CDR3 is built from 12 residues. The germline gives CDR1 LGHDT, CDR2 YNNKEL (reference sequence). The DNA of the CDR3 is TGTGCCAGCAGCCAAGACGTCGGGGAGCTGTTTTTT. Its protein is CASSQDVGELFF.

A remark on this clone: The sample has other DNA sequences that encode this CDR3 too. This chain uses TRBV20-1 with TRBJ2-5; possible D gene TRBD2, 5 bases. Trimming removed 6 bases from V and 5 bases from J, with 10 bases in between. CDR1 and CDR2 from the germline V gene are DFQATT and SNEGSKA (reference sequence). The CDR3 covers 11 residues. The CDR3 region has the DNA TGCAGTGCGCCGAGAGGGGAGACCCAGTACTTC. It translates to CSAPRGETQYF.

This rearrangement joins TRBV9 to TRBJ1-1; D is possibly TRBD1 (5 bases). Trimming cost V 2 bases and J 10 bases, with 21 bases left between them. This CDR3 has 15 residues. Germline values: CDR1 SGDLS, CDR2 YYNGEE. Here the CDR3 DNA reads TGTGCCAGCAGCGTGGGTCCGATACCCGTGGGGGGAGCTTTCTTT. Its protein product is CASSVGPIPVGGAFF.

V gene TRBV19 combines with J gene TRBJ2-1; 8 bases agree with TRBD2. CDR3 length: 14 residues. The junction had 6 bases not matched to a gene; V was cut back by 2 bases and J by 9 bases. The germline V gene has CDR1 LNHDA and CDR2 SQIVND (reference sequence). The CDR3 loop reads CASSIREGRGEQFF. The CDR3 nucleotides read TGTGCCAGTAGTATACGGGAGGGCCGTGGTGAGCAGTTCTTC.

The CDR3 nucleotides read TGCGCCAGCAGCCCCCTTATGGACAGAAATCAGCCCCAGCATTTT. It translates to CASSPLMDRNQPQHF. The chain has TRBV4-1 and TRBJ1-5; perhaps TRBD1 as D (6 bases). CDR1 and CDR2 from the germline V gene are MGHRA and YSYEKL. Trimming removed 4 bases from V and 4 bases from J, with 14 bases in between. This CDR3 contains 15 residues.

CDR3 nucleotides: TGTGCCAGCAGCTTGCAGGAGACCCAGTACTTC. Encoded protein: CASSLQETQYF. The V call is TRBV5-4, the J call TRBJ2-5; D unclear. This CDR3 spans 11 amino acids. Germline CDR1 and CDR2: SGHNT and YYREEE (reference sequence). Trimming shortened V by 1 base and J by 5 bases, and 3 bases separated the two germline ends.